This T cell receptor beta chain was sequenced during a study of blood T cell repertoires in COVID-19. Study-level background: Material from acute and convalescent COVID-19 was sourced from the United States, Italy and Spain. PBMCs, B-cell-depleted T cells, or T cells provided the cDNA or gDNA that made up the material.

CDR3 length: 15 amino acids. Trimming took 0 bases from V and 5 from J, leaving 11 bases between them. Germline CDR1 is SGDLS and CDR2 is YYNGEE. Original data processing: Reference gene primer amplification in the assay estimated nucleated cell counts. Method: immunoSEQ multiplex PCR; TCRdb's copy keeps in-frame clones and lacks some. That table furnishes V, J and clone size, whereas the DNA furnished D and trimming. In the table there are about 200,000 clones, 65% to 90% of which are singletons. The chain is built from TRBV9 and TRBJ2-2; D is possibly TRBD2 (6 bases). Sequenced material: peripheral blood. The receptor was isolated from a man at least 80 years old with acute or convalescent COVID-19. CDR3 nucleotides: TGTGCCAGCAGCGTAGGGAGGCTAGCGACCGGGGAGCTGTTTTTT. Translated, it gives CASSVGRLATGELFF.